The 20 T cell receptor beta chains below come from one sample, sequenced in a study of CD8 T cells in ankylosing spondylitis. TCRdb processed the 5' RACE reads anew with MiXCR; each CDR3 protein has one entry. The sample yields hundreds of thousands of distinct CDR3 sequences, 20% to 30% seen once. Material for sequencing was blood, either unsorted or a sorted T cell fraction (not recorded which). Every receptor here comes from a male donor with ankylosing spondylitis or in good health (not recorded which).

This clonotype occurred many times. The chain employs TRBV5-1 and TRBJ2-1; D is unclear. There are 14 residues in the CDR3. Trimming cost V 0 bases and J 3 bases, with 7 bases left between them. Germline CDR1 SGHRS, CDR2 YFSETQ. Here the CDR3 reads CASSLDQRYNEQFF. In DNA form, the CDR3 reads TGCGCCAGCAGCTTGGACCAGCGCTACAATGAGCAGTTCTTC. Drawing the rest from reference TRBV5-1 and TRBJ2-1, the complete variable domain is KAGVTQTPRYLIKTRGQQVTLSCSPISGHRSVSWYQQTPGQGLQFLFEYFSETQRNKGNFPGRFSGRQFSNSRSEMNVSTLELGDSALYLCASSLDQRYNEQFFGPGTRLTVL.

This clonotype was counted a few times. V is TRBV20-1 and J is TRBJ1-2, with 8 positions matching TRBD1. The CDR3 is 13 amino acids. Germline loops: CDR1 DFQATT, CDR2 SNEGSKA (reference sequence). The junction had 9 bases not matched to a gene; V was cut back by 4 bases and J by 8 bases. DNA of the CDR3: TGCAGTGCTACAACCGACAGGGGAGGCGGCTACACCTTC. Translating it yields CSATTDRGGGYTF.

This clonotype occurred many times. The chain recombines TRBV12-3 or TRBV12-4 with TRBJ1-5; D ambiguous. V gave up 5 bases and J gave up 0 bases, with 11 bases separating them. The length of the CDR3 is 15 residues. The DNA for the CDR3 is TGTGCCAGCAGTGGACTTGTGAGTAGCAATCAGCCCCAGCATTTT. This gives the protein CASSGLVSSNQPQHF.

This clonotype has ten or more counts. The chain employs TRBV7-9 and TRBJ1-4; D not certain. This CDR3 has 15 residues. CDR1 is SEHNR and CDR2 is FQNEAQ in the germline V gene (reference sequence). With 5 bases removed from V and 0 bases from J, the gap between germline ends came to 10 bases. The CDR3 DNA sequence: TGTGCCAGCAGCCCCTCTTTTGCAACTAATGAAAAACTGTTTTTT. Protein product: CASSPSFATNEKLFF.

This clonotype was found many times. The chain employs TRBV5-1 and TRBJ1-1; D is uncertain. Trimming removed 0 bases at V and 8 bases at J, with 5 bases between. This CDR3 has 11 residues. Germline V CDR1 and CDR2: SGHRS, YFSETQ. The CDR3 protein is CASSLADEAFF. Written as DNA, the CDR3 is TGCGCCAGCAGCTTGGCGGACGAAGCTTTCTTT.

The genes are TRBV7-2 and TRBJ2-1; TRBD2 aligns across 10 bases. J was trimmed by 5 bases and V by 2 bases; bases with no gene match: 3. CDR3 length equals 15 residues. The germline CDR1 and CDR2 sequences are SGHTA and FQGNSA. The CDR3: CASSLQAGGDNEQFF. CDR3 nucleotide sequence: TGTGCCAGCAGCTTACAAGCGGGAGGGGACAATGAGCAGTTCTTC.

This clonotype was seen a few times. The rearrangement links TRBV29-1 to TRBJ2-1; 14 nucleotides line up with TRBD2. This CDR3 is 16 amino acids long. In germline, CDR1 is SQVTM, CDR2 ANQGSEA. The V and J ends lost 4 bases and 9 bases, in that order; junction bases with no gene match: 11. The CDR3 reads CSVGTSGRPIGIEQFF. In DNA form, the CDR3 reads TGCAGCGTTGGGACTAGCGGGAGGCCGATAGGAATTGAGCAGTTCTTC.

Concerning this clonotype itself: A much larger clone sits a single nucleotide away, making a read error possible. The CDR3 DNA follows: TGCAGTGCTACTTTTGGGACAGGGGATGGCTGCACCTTC. This encodes CSATFGTGDGCTF. The V gene is TRBV20-1, the J gene TRBJ1-2; TRBD1 aligns across 10 bases. This CDR3 comprises 13 residues. Germline lookup yields CDR1 DFQATT and CDR2 SNEGSKA (reference sequence).

This clonotype showed up just a few times. The chain combines TRBV20-1 with TRBJ2-1, with 10 bases fitting TRBD2. Looked up from germline, CDR1 is DFQATT and CDR2 is SNEGSKA (reference sequence). CDR3 size: 16 residues. The V gene end was trimmed by 6 bases and the J gene end by 2 bases; junction bases not matched to a gene: 10. The CDR3 protein is CSAQAVSGRAYNEQFF. The CDR3 DNA follows: TGCAGTGCCCAGGCCGTAAGCGGGAGGGCCTACAATGAGCAGTTCTTC.

V usage is TRBV15 and J usage is TRBJ2-1; the D is unclear. Germline V gives CDR1 LNHNV, CDR2 YYDKDF (reference sequence). This CDR3 has 14 amino acids. V dropped 4 bases and J dropped 9 bases, with 16 bases sitting between them. In DNA, the CDR3 is TGTGCCACCAGCAAACTGGATAGCAGTGGTGAGCAGTTCTTC. Amino acids: CATSKLDSSGEQFF. The whole variable domain, remainder taken from reference TRBV15 and TRBJ2-1, is DAMVIQNPRYQVTQFGKPVTLSCSQTLNHNVMYWYQQKSSQAPKLLFHYYDKDFNNEADTPDNFQSRRPNTSFCFLDIRSPGLGDTAMYLCATSKLDSSGEQFFGPGTRLTVL.

This clonotype is a singleton in its sample. The chain combines TRBV7-3 with TRBJ2-1; 7 bases agree with TRBD2. The CDR3 is 15 residues long. V gave up 1 base and J gave up 6 bases; unmatched junction bases: 6. Per the germline V gene, CDR1 is SGHTA and CDR2 is FQGTGA. The DNA for the CDR3 is TGTGCCAGCAGCTTAAAGGTGGGAGGGACCAATGAGCAGTTCTTC. Protein product: CASSLKVGGTNEQFF.

This clonotype was seen repeatedly, ten times or more. The chain employs TRBV27 and TRBJ2-3, with 8 bases that match TRBD1. There are 15 residues in the CDR3. CDR1 is MNHEY and CDR2 is SMNVEV in the germline V gene (reference sequence). V trimming: 5 bases; J trimming: 0 bases; junction bases outside the gene matches: 4. CDR3 bases: TGTGCCAGCAGTGACAGGGGCCTTAGCACAGATACGCAGTATTTT. Translation: CASSDRGLSTDTQYF.

Sample share makes this clonotype medium-sized (0.01 to 0.1%). The chain uses TRBV5-1 and TRBJ1-1; TRBD1 is a possible D gene (6 bases). V was clipped by 4 bases and J by 0 bases, with 13 bases between them. In germline, CDR1 is SGHRS, CDR2 YFSETQ. This CDR3 has 15 amino acids. The CDR3 sequence is CASSRGTGMNTEAFF. Here the CDR3 DNA reads TGCGCCAGCAGCAGGGGCACAGGGATGAACACTGAAGCTTTCTTT.

The chain employs TRBV20-1 and TRBJ2-3, with D unclear. V lost 0 bases and J lost 1, with 8 bases in between. The CDR3 contains 14 residues. CDR1 is DFQATT and CDR2 is SNEGSKA in the germline V gene (reference sequence). In nucleotides, the CDR3 is TGCAGTGCTAGAGATCCCTCGGGCACAGATACGCAGTATTTT. Its translation is CSARDPSGTDTQYF.

This clonotype was picked up many times. Here the CDR3 reads CASSQIPGGGQPQHF. CDR3 nucleotide sequence: TGCGCCAGCAGCCAGATCCCGGGGGGTGGTCAGCCCCAGCATTTT. V usage is TRBV4-3 and J usage is TRBJ1-5, with D perhaps TRBD1 (5 bases). The CDR3 extends over 15 amino acids. The germline V gene encodes CDR1 LGHNA and CDR2 YSLEER. Trimming left V 3 bases short and J 6 bases short, with 15 bases between.

This clonotype was counted at least ten times. The chain links TRBV7-3 to TRBJ2-1; D is unclear. The ends were cut back, 9 bases at V and 9 bases at J, with 18 bases in the middle. The germline V gene has CDR1 SGHTA and CDR2 FQGTGA. The CDR3 length is 13 residues. The CDR3 spells CASATDFKGEQFF. The CDR3 nucleotides are TGTGCCAGTGCGACGGATTTTAAGGGTGAGCAGTTCTTC.

The chain couples TRBV27 to TRBJ2-1, with D unresolved. This CDR3 region has 14 residues. Germline values: CDR1 MNHEY, CDR2 SMNVEV (reference sequence). The germline V and J ends were trimmed by 1 base and 4 bases, with 8 bases remaining between them. This CDR3 reads CASSLYGEYNEQFF. DNA of the CDR3: TGTGCCAGCAGTTTATATGGAGAATACAATGAGCAGTTCTTC.

This clonotype was picked up many times. The CDR3 loop reads CSAQDRRNEKLFF. The DNA for the CDR3 is TGCAGTGCTCAAGACAGGAGAAATGAAAAACTGTTTTTT. V and J are TRBV20-1 and TRBJ1-4; D perhaps matches TRBD1 (6 bases). Trimming took off 5 bases at V and 5 bases at J, with 12 bases between the two ends. Germline values: CDR1 DFQATT, CDR2 SNEGSKA (reference sequence). The CDR3 extends over 13 amino acids.

The CDR3 DNA reads TGTGCCATTACAGCCGGGACAGGGGGCACCTACGAGCAGTACTTC. Its translation is CAITAGTGGTYEQYF. The rearrangement uses TRBV10-3 and TRBJ2-7, with 12 bases aligning to TRBD1. After removal of 9 bases from V and 2 bases from J, the junction contained 8 bases not matched to a gene. The CDR3 is made up of 15 amino acids. The germline CDR1 and CDR2 sequences are ENHRY and SYGVKD.

This clonotype occurred a few times. V and J are TRBV18 and TRBJ1-5; D is ambiguous. Deletions cut 6 bases from V and 1 base from J, with 10 bases between. The CDR3 contains 14 residues. Germline CDR1 and CDR2: KGHSH and LQKENI. The CDR3 sequence is CASSMGESNQPQHF. DNA of the CDR3: TGTGCCAGCTCCATGGGAGAAAGCAATCAGCCCCAGCATTTT.